This record concerns one T cell receptor beta chain sequence. The data stem from a study of control samples from healthy donors and cancer patients. The ends were cut back, 8 bases at V and 3 bases at J, with 17 bases in the middle. The CDR3 consists of 14 residues. Germline V gene lookup returns CDR1 SEHNR and CDR2 FQNEAQ (reference sequence). TCRdb keeps only in-frame clones here, not all; method: immunoSEQ multiplex PCR. The sample includes about 44,000 clones, more than 70% of them seen just once. Sequences were obtained from PBMCs. The clonotype was recovered from an older woman with lung cancer. The V and J genes are TRBV7-9 and TRBJ2-7; D unclear. CDR3 coding DNA: TGTGCCAGCGGAAATTCGGCGAGAGACTACGAGCAGTACTTC. Amino acids: CASGNSARDYEQYF.